Following are 13 T cell receptor beta chains from one sample sequenced in a study of blood T cell repertoires in COVID-19. The repertoire was sequenced with immunoSEQ multiplex PCR; TCRdb's copy has only in-frame clones and lacks some. The table includes about 120,000 clones, about 91% detected once. Sequencing was done on a sample of peripheral blood. The receptors come from a woman aged 45 to 65 with active or convalescent COVID-19.

The chain employs TRBV28 and TRBJ1-2; the D is unclear. Deletions cut 4 bases from V and 8 bases from J, with 20 bases between. The CDR3 is 15 residues long. The germline CDR1 and CDR2 sequences are MDHEN and SYDVKM. CDR3 sequence (DNA): TGTGCCAGCAGTTGGGAGTTCGTGGCCAATGGCGGCTACACCTTC. It specifies CASSWEFVANGGYTF.

This clone showed up just once. This chain uses TRBV6-5 with TRBJ2-7; D call uncertain. Trimming removed 6 bases from V and 0 bases from J, with 9 bases in between. Per the germline V gene, CDR1 is MNHEY and CDR2 is SVGAGI. The CDR3 has 13 residues. DNA for the CDR3: TGTGCCAGCAGGCCACCTAGCTCCTACGAGCAGTACTTC. Its protein is CASRPPSSYEQYF.

The chain joins TRBV19 to TRBJ2-7; 9 positions match TRBD1. J gave up 3 bases and V 4 bases, and 7 bases lay outside the gene matches. The CDR3 extends over 15 amino acids. Germline V gene sequence: CDR1 LNHDA, CDR2 SQIVND (reference sequence). CDR3 amino acids: CASSKGTGLVYEQYF. CDR3 sequence (DNA): TGTGCCAGTAGTAAGGGGACAGGGCTAGTCTACGAGCAGTACTTC.

V usage is TRBV19 and J usage is TRBJ2-3; D is perhaps TRBD2 (6 bases). V was trimmed by 5 bases and J by 0 bases, leaving 9 bases between them. Germline CDR1 and CDR2: LNHDA and SQIVND (reference sequence). The CDR3 contains 14 residues. As DNA, the CDR3 is TGTGCCAGTAGTCGACTAGGAAGCACAGATACGCAGTATTTT. Amino acids: CASSRLGSTDTQYF.

This chain joins TRBV6-5 and TRBJ1-1, with D perhaps matching TRBD1 (6 bases). Trimming stripped 2 bases from V and 3 bases from J, with 13 bases between. CDR1 and CDR2 from the germline V gene are MNHEY and SVGAGI. This CDR3 spans 15 amino acids. Here the CDR3 DNA reads TGTGCCAGCAGTTACGGGGGGGCGAGGGACACTGAAGCTTTCTTT. This codes for CASSYGGARDTEAFF.

The chain is built from TRBV10-3 and TRBJ2-6; perhaps TRBD1 as D (5 bases). Looked up from germline, CDR1 is ENHRY and CDR2 is SYGVKD. V lost 10 bases to trimming and J lost 1 base, with 8 bases between them. The CDR3 length is 13 residues. CDR3 sequence reads: CATSGSGANVLTF. The CDR3 bases are TGTGCCACTTCAGGGTCTGGGGCCAACGTCCTGACTTTC.

This chain connects TRBV28 to TRBJ2-1, with D perhaps TRBD2 (7 bases). Germline values: CDR1 MDHEN, CDR2 SYDVKM. This CDR3 has 15 residues. Trimming removed 7 bases at V and 8 bases at J, with 21 bases between. CDR3 nucleotides: TGTGCCAGCACCCTTGGGGGGGCGGTTGTTTATGAGCAGTTCTTC. It encodes CASTLGGAVVYEQFF.

This chain links TRBV30 with TRBJ1-3; TRBD1 matches 8 bases. This CDR3 is 15 amino acids long. Germline V gene lookup returns CDR1 GTSNPN and CDR2 SVGIG (reference sequence). With V trimmed by 3 bases and J by 3 bases, 7 bases remained unmatched. Here the CDR3 reads CAWSPGQGNGNTIYF. The CDR3 DNA reads as TGTGCCTGGAGCCCCGGACAGGGTAATGGAAACACCATATATTTT.

The J gene is TRBJ2-2, the V gene TRBV2; 7 nucleotides align to TRBD1. Germline V lookup: CDR1 SNHLY, CDR2 FYNNEI. CDR3 size: 13 residues. The V gene end was trimmed by 6 bases and the J gene end by 6 bases; junction bases not matched to a gene: 4. The CDR3: CASRAGGSGELFF. The CDR3 region has the DNA TGTGCCAGCAGGGCAGGGGGATCCGGGGAGCTGTTTTTT.

This chain joins TRBV6-2 or TRBV6-3 and TRBJ2-1; 7 positions match TRBD2. The J segment lost 8 bases and the V segment lost 5 bases, leaving 15 bases of the junction unmatched. The germline V gene has CDR1 MNHEY and CDR2 SVGEGT. The CDR3 runs 16 residues. The CDR3 loop is CASSTPRDYPADEQFF. In nucleotides, the CDR3 is TGTGCCAGCAGTACCCCCCGGGACTACCCAGCAGATGAGCAGTTCTTC.

The J gene is TRBJ1-2, the V gene TRBV15; 8 bases agree with TRBD1. Looked up from germline, CDR1 is LNHNV and CDR2 is YYDKDF (reference sequence). The ends lost 4 bases at V and 5 bases at J; junction bases unmatched: 6. This CDR3 is 14 amino acids long. This CDR3 reads CATSNKQGAYGYTF. The CDR3, as DNA: TGTGCCACCAGCAATAAGCAGGGGGCATATGGCTACACCTTC.

V is TRBV13 and J is TRBJ1-1; TRBD1 might be the D (5 bases). V lost 6 bases and J 0 bases, leaving 11 bases between the germline ends. CDR1 is PRHDT, CDR2 FYEKMQ, per germline (reference sequence). CDR3 length: 14 amino acids. The CDR3 reads CASRLQAMNTEAFF. CDR3 bases: TGTGCCAGCAGACTACAGGCCATGAACACTGAAGCTTTCTTT.

The rearrangement links TRBV28 to TRBJ2-3; 9 positions agree with TRBD2. The CDR3 extends over 15 amino acids. After removal of 3 bases from V and 4 bases from J, the junction contained 5 bases not matched to a gene. CDR1 and CDR2 from the germline V gene are MDHEN and SYDVKM. Here the CDR3 DNA reads TGTGCCAGCAGTTTGCGGGAGGGCCACGCAGATACGCAGTATTTT. Translation gives CASSLREGHADTQYF.